This T cell receptor beta chain was captured in a study of T cell changes during pregnancy in multiple sclerosis. Clones were sequenced by immunoSEQ multiplex PCR, and TCRdb holds only the in-frame ones, with some missing. The sample has some 77,000 clones; over 85% are singletons. The CDR3 sequence is 18 residues long. The V and J ends lost 3 bases and 2 bases, in that order; junction bases with no gene match: 11. Germline V gives CDR1 SGHRS, CDR2 YFSETQ. This specimen was CD4+ T cells from peripheral blood mononuclear cells, taken before pregnancy. This chain uses TRBV5-1 with TRBJ1-2; 12 nucleotides line up with TRBD1. This clonotype was obtained from a female donor with multiple sclerosis, enrolled in a pregnancy study. DNA of the CDR3: TGCGCCAGCAGCTCGCCGTCCCGGGACAGGGGGCGAAACTATGGCTACACCTTC. As protein: CASSSPSRDRGRNYGYTF.